Shown below are 9 T cell receptor beta chains from a single sample sequenced in a study of T cells after yellow fever vaccination. TCRdb redid the calling of the 5' RACE reads with MiXCR, one entry per CDR3 protein. Of approximately 250,000 distinct CDR3 sequences listed, more than 3.5% were seen once; the top ten hold 15% to 20%. This material consisted of PBMCs, taken 15 days after the yellow fever booster vaccination. The receptors shown here come from a man between 18 and 29 years old who received the YFV17D yellow fever vaccine.

At least ten counts were recorded for this clonotype. The chain couples TRBV11-2 to TRBJ2-7; TRBD2 is a possible D gene (6 bases). Trimming removed 5 bases from V and 4 bases from J, with 18 bases in between. The CDR3 spans 15 residues. CDR1 is SGHAT, CDR2 FQNNGV, per germline. The CDR3 sequence: CASSTLAGTDYEQYF. CDR3 DNA: TGTGCCAGCAGCACCCTGGCCGGGACTGATTACGAGCAGTACTTC.

In its sample, this clonotype was seen a few times. This chain links TRBV20-1 with TRBJ2-2; tentatively, D is TRBD1 (6 bases). Germline CDR1 DFQATT, CDR2 SNEGSKA (reference sequence). This CDR3 has 15 residues. The ends were cut back, 6 bases at V and 1 base at J, with 15 bases in the middle. The CDR3 nucleotides read TGCAGTGCAACGGACAGTGGGTTGAACACCGGGGAGCTGTTTTTT. Protein sequence: CSATDSGLNTGELFF.

This clonotype has at least ten counts. This chain connects TRBV12-3 or TRBV12-4 to TRBJ2-3, with D perhaps TRBD1 or TRBD2 (5 bases each). This CDR3 has 15 amino acids. Trimming removed 2 bases from V and 4 bases from J, with 13 bases in between. In DNA, the CDR3 is TGTGCCAGCAGTTTATCGGGGACGATACCAGATACGCAGTATTTT. Its translation is CASSLSGTIPDTQYF.

At least ten counts were recorded for this clonotype. This chain connects TRBV20-1 to TRBJ2-5, with D tentatively TRBD1 (6 bases). With 3 bases removed from V and 2 bases from J, the gap between germline ends came to 16 bases. The CDR3 covers 15 residues. Germline V lookup: CDR1 DFQATT, CDR2 SNEGSKA (reference sequence). CDR3 sequence (DNA): TGCAGTGCTAGTCCGAACGGAAGGGGGCAAGAGACCCAGTACTTC. Translated: CSASPNGRGQETQYF.

This sequence joins TRBV28 and TRBJ2-7, with 9 bases identical to TRBD2. The CDR3 is 15 amino acids. CDR1 and CDR2 (germline): MDHEN, SYDVKM. V lost 2 bases and J lost 3; bases outside the gene matches: 5. CDR3 in amino acids: CASSLAGGGGYEQYV. In DNA form, the CDR3 reads TGTGCCAGCAGTTTAGCGGGGGGGGGTGGCTACGAGCAGTACGTC.

The chain couples TRBV5-6 to TRBJ1-5; tentative D call: TRBD1 (6 bases). The CDR3 sequence is 16 residues long. The germline V gene has CDR1 SGHDT and CDR2 YYEEEE. Trimming stripped 2 bases from V and 6 bases from J, with 18 bases between. The CDR3 nucleotides are TGTGCCAGCAGCTTAAGGGCCAGGGGAGAGAGTCAGCCCCAGCATTTT. This encodes CASSLRARGESQPQHF.

This clonotype occurred many times. This CDR3 reads CASSTQGLIVTEAFF. CDR3 DNA sequence: TGTGCCAGTAGTACACAGGGGTTGATAGTTACTGAAGCTTTCTTT. The gene calls are TRBV19 and TRBJ1-1, with 7 bases identical to TRBD1. The germline V gene encodes CDR1 LNHDA and CDR2 SQIVND (reference sequence). V lost 4 bases, J lost 5 bases, and 10 bases stayed unmatched. CDR3 length equals 15 residues.

This clonotype was observed many times. The rearrangement links TRBV15 to TRBJ2-7; TRBD1 might be the D (5 bases). The germline V gene encodes CDR1 LNHNV and CDR2 YYDKDF (reference sequence). The CDR3 has 15 residues. The V gene lost 0 bases and the J gene lost 2 bases, with 11 bases spanning the gap. In nucleotides, the CDR3 is TGTGCCACCAGCAGAGATCGTGCAGGGCCCTACGAGCAGTACTTC. It encodes CATSRDRAGPYEQYF.

This clonotype was found many times. The J gene is TRBJ2-7, the V gene TRBV23-1; D possibly matches TRBD1 or TRBD2 (6 bases each). TRBV23-1 is filed as an ORF, its function uncertain. The CDR3 spans 15 residues. Trimming stripped 0 bases from V and 3 bases from J, with 12 bases between. This CDR3 is CASSQSRGDLYEQYV. Here the CDR3 DNA reads TGCGCCAGCAGTCAATCGAGGGGGGATCTCTACGAGCAGTACGTC.